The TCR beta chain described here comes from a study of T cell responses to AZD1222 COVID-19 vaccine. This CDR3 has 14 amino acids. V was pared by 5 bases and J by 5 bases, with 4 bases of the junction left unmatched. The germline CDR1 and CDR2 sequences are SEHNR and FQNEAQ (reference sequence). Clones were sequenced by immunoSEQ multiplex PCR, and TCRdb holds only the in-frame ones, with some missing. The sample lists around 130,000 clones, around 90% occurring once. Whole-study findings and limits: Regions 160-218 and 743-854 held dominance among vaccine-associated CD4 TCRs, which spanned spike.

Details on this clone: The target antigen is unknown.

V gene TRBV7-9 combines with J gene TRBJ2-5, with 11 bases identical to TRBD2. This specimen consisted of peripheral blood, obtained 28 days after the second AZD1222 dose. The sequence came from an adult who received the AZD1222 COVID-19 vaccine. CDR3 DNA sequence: TGTGCCAGCAGCGCCCGGACTAGCGGGGAGACCCAGTACTTC. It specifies CASSARTSGETQYF.